Sequencing of this T cell receptor (beta chain) was carried out in a study of T cells expressing NK-cell markers. Study context: Sorted CD3+CD56-NKG2C+, CD3+CD56+NKG2C- and CD3+CD56+NKG2C+ T cells were the source of the TCR beta repertoires. Seropositivity for HCMV was found in most of the eight sequenced donors, with one seronegative.

General study points: Roughly 6 of the donors carried dominant NKG2C+ clonotypes that took up roughly 1.0-8% of their CD8+ T cells.

The V gene's germline CDR1 is SGDLS and CDR2 YYNGEE. CDR3 length: 16 residues. Generation of TCR beta cDNA was performed by 5'RACE template switching incorporating UMIs. From the 5' RACE reads, TCRdb lists one entry per CDR3 protein and no DNA. The sample totals about 260,000 distinct CDR3 sequences. In the case of this clonotype: The antigen is undetermined.

The sequenced sample consisted of blood T cells: a sorted CD56 or NKG2C T cell subset, CD4+ or CD8+ T cells, or bulk PBMC T cells (not recorded which). The TCR originated in a woman aged 18 to 75 in good health. The genes are TRBV9 and TRBJ2-2; TCRdb gives TRBD1 as the D gene, but with no DNA this cannot be confirmed. CDR3 sequence reads: CASKEGGPLNTGELFF. The full variable domain, rest sourced from reference TRBV9 and TRBJ2-2, is DSGVTQTPKHLITATGQRVTLRCSPRSGDLSVYWYQQSLDQGLQFLIQYYNGEERAKGNILERFSAQQFPDLHSELNLSSLELGDSALYFCASKEGGPLNTGELFFGEGSRLTVL.